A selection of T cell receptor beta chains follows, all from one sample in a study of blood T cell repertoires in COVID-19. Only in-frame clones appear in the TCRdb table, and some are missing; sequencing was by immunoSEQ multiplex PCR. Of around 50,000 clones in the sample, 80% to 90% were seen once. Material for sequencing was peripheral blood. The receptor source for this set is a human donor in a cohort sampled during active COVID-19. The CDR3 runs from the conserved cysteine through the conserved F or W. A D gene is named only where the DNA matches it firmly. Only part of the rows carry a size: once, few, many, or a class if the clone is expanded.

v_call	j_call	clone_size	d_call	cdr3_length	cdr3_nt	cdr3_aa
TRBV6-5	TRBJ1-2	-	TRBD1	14	TGTGCCAGCAGTTTAACAGGGGTGAACTATGGCTACACCTTC	CASSLTGVNYGYTF
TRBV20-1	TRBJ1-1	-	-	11	TGCAGTGCTGAACGTACAGCTGAAGCTTTCTTT	CSAERTAEAFF
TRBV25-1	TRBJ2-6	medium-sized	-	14	TGTGCCAGCAGTGGAGACTCTGGGGCCAACGTCCTGACTTTC	CASSGDSGANVLTF
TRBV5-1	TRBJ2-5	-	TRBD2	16	TGCGCCAGCAGCTTGGCGCTAGCGGGAGGGAAAGAGACCCAGTACTTC	CASSLALAGGKETQYF
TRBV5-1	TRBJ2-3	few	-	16	TGCGCCAGCAGCAATGCTGACACGGGATTAACAGATACGCAGTATTTT	CASSNADTGLTDTQYF
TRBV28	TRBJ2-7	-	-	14	TGTGCCAGCAGTCCCGCTCGAGGGTCCTACGAGCAGTACTTC	CASSPARGSYEQYF
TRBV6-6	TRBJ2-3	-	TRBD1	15	TGTGCCAGCAAGGCAGGGGGTTTTAGCACAGATACGCAGTATTTT	CASKAGGFSTDTQYF
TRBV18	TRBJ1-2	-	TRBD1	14	TGTGCCAGCTCCCCAACAGGGGGCGGAGAAGGCTACACCTTC	CASSPTGGGEGYTF
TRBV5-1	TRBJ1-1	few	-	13	TGCGCCAGCAGTCGGGGTGTGAACACTGAAGCTTTCTTT	CASSRGVNTEAFF
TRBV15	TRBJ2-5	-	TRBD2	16	TGTGCCACCAGTTTGAGTTGGGCGGGAGGTCAAGAGACCCAGTACTTC	CATSLSWAGGQETQYF
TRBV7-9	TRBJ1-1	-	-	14	TGTGCCAGCAGCTTAGGGTCAGCGAACGACAGGGCTTTCTTT	CASSLGSANDRAFF
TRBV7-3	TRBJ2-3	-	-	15	TGTGCCAGCAGCTTAAGTCAGGGTTGGGCAGATACGCAGTATTTT	CASSLSQGWADTQYF
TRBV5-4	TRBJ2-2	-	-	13	TGTGCCAGCAGCTACGGTAGCACCGGGGAGCTGTTTTTT	CASSYGSTGELFF
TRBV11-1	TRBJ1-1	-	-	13	TGTGCCAGCAGCTTTCATTCGAACACTGAAGCTTTCTTT	CASSFHSNTEAFF
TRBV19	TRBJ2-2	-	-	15	TGTGCCAGTAGTAAACGTGACAGCAGCACCGGGGAGCTGTTTTTT	CASSKRDSSTGELFF
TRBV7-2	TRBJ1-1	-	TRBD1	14	TGTGCCAGCAGCTTAGACCAGGACAGGGCGAATGCTTTCTTT	CASSLDQDRANAFF